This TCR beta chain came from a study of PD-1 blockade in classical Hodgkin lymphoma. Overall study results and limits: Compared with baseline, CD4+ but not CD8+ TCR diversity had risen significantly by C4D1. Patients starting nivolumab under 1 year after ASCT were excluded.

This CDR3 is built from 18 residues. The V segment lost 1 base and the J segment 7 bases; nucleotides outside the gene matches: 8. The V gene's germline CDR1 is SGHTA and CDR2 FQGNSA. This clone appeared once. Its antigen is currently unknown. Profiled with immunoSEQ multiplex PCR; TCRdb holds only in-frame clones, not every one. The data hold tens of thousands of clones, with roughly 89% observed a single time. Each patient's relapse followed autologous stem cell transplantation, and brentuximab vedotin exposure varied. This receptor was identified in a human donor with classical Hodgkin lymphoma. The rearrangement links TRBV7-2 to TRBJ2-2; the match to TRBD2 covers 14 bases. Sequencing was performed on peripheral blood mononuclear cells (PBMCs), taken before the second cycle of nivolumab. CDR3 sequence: CASSLGPTSGGASGELFF. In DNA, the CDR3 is TGTGCCAGCAGCTTAGGTCCGACTAGCGGGGGGGCCAGCGGGGAGCTGTTTTTT.